A single sample gave rise to the 7 T cell receptor beta chains below, sequenced in a study of T cells in Graves' hyperthyroidism and ophthalmopathy (dated by TCRdb to about 2019). Library method: multiplex PCR. Sequencer: Illumina HiSeq 2000. TCR beta CDR3 regions were amplified from RNA transcripts. The TCR CDR3 was subjected to a first round of RT-PCR using the HTBI primer set and the Qiagen OneStep RT-PCR kit. TCRdb reprocessed the public reads (quality trimming at Q25 with fastp, clone calling with MiXCR) and kept in-frame beta chains. Each CDR3 protein appears once, grouped with its most common genes and DNA. In this sample the table shows 250,000 to 300,000 distinct CDR3 sequences, around 19% of which occur a single time. The top ten clones comprise about 40% of the sample. Sequencing was carried out using blood. The source is a man aged 45-65 years with Graves' ophthalmopathy.

The chain recombines TRBV29-1 with TRBJ1-1; 7 nucleotides line up with TRBD1. Germline CDR1 and CDR2: SQVTM and ANQGSEA. Trimming cost V 7 bases and J 0 bases; bases outside gene matches: 17. This CDR3 is 17 amino acids long. The CDR3 DNA follows: TGCAGCGCGATCCCTAGGACAGGCCTTTTAATGAACACTGAAGCTTTCTTT. This codes for CSAIPRTGLLMNTEAFF.

The gene calls are TRBV7-6 and TRBJ2-3; 11 bases agree with TRBD2. The CDR3 loop spans 15 amino acids. The junction had 6 bases not matched to a gene; V was cut back by 5 bases and J by 5 bases. Germline V gene sequence: CDR1 SGHVS, CDR2 FNYEAQ. CDR3 DNA: TGTGCCAGCAGCCCGGGGACTAGCGGAGGAGATACGCAGTATTTT. Translation: CASSPGTSGGDTQYF.

This clonotype was recorded many times. V gene TRBV30 combines with J gene TRBJ1-5, with unresolved D. Trimming cost V 0 bases and J 7 bases, with 10 bases left between them. The CDR3 extends over 13 amino acids. Germline loops: CDR1 GTSNPN, CDR2 SVGIG (reference sequence). The CDR3 region has the DNA TGTGCCTGGAGTGTATCCGTGATCCAGCCCCAGCATTTT. It is translated as CAWSVSVIQPQHF.

This clonotype occurred a few times. This sequence joins TRBV5-6 and TRBJ2-7; 7 nucleotides line up with TRBD1. The CDR3 runs 15 residues. The germline V gene has CDR1 SGHDT and CDR2 YYEEEE. Germline trimming cut 5 bases from V and 3 bases from J; bases unmatched to any gene: 11. The CDR3 bases are TGTGCCAGCAGACTAGGACGGGGACAGTTCTACGAGCAGTACTTC. Protein product: CASRLGRGQFYEQYF. Full variable domain (missing parts from reference TRBV5-6 and TRBJ2-7): DAGVTQSPTHLIKTRGQQVTLRCSPKSGHDTVSWYQQALGQGPQFIFQYYEEEERQRGNFPDRFSGHQFPNYSSELNVNALLLGDSALYLCASRLGRGQFYEQYFGPGTRLTVT.

This clonotype was seen many times. The J gene is TRBJ1-1, the V gene TRBV30; 7 bases align to TRBD1. CDR3 size: 13 residues. V lost 1 base and J lost 4; bases outside the gene matches: 3. Germline values: CDR1 GTSNPN, CDR2 SVGIG (reference sequence). CDR3 loop: CAWSADRATEAFF. For the CDR3, the DNA is TGTGCCTGGAGTGCCGACAGGGCCACTGAAGCTTTCTTT.

This clonotype was observed at least ten times. The chain is built from TRBV20-1 and TRBJ2-3; 9 bases fit TRBD2. This CDR3 has 15 amino acids. Germline CDR1 reads DFQATT; CDR2 reads SNEGSKA (reference sequence). The V gene end was trimmed by 6 bases and the J gene end by 2 bases; junction bases not matched to a gene: 9. The CDR3 bases are TGCAGTGCAACTCCACTAGCGGGCATCACAGATACGCAGTATTTT. It is translated as CSATPLAGITDTQYF.

This clonotype was seen at least ten times. V gene TRBV12-3 or TRBV12-4 combines with J gene TRBJ1-1, with D unresolved. The V end lost 6 bases, the J end lost 4 bases, and 12 bases lay between the germline ends. This CDR3 region has 13 residues. CDR3 sequence: CASSPGRGTEAFF. CDR3 sequence (DNA): TGTGCCAGCAGCCCCGGTCGGGGCACTGAAGCTTTCTTT.